Sequencing of this T cell receptor (beta chain) was carried out in a study of blood T cells in healthy people across ages. A sample-barcoded 5' primer and a J-beta primer mix were used in a second PCR of roughly 7 to 12 cycles. One entry per CDR3 protein results from TCRdb running MiXCR on the 5' RACE reads. The table has roughly 500,000 distinct CDR3 sequences, 25% to 30% seen once. The germline V gene encodes CDR1 LGHNT and CDR2 FRNRAP. CDR3 length: 12 residues. V was pared by 7 bases and J by 4 bases, with 9 bases between. This clonotype was sampled from a woman in her seventies in good health. The chain is built from TRBV12-5 and TRBJ2-3; D uncertain. Sequencing used blood. This CDR3 is CASAGPADTQYF. The DNA for the CDR3 is TGTGCTAGTGCTGGGCCCGCAGATACGCAGTATTTT.